The 6 T cell receptor beta chains reported below all come from one sample, sequenced in a study of blood T cell repertoires in COVID-19. Using immunoSEQ multiplex PCR, the repertoire was profiled, and TCRdb retains in-frame clones only, with some absent. Of just over 150,000 clones listed, around 93% are singletons. Sequencing was done on a sample of peripheral blood. Receptors were obtained from a woman aged 50 to 65 with acute or convalescent COVID-19.

This sequence joins TRBV30 and TRBJ1-3; D gene uncertain. CDR1 and CDR2 from the germline V gene are GTSNPN and SVGIG (reference sequence). This CDR3 is built from 15 residues. Trimming removed 0 bases at V and 0 bases at J, with 9 bases between. The CDR3 is CAWSVTARSGNTIYF. DNA for the CDR3: TGTGCCTGGAGTGTTACTGCTCGCTCTGGAAACACCATATATTTT.

This clone was found once. The chain has TRBV3-1 (or the pseudogene TRBV3-2) and TRBJ2-3; D remains unclear. This CDR3 has 15 amino acids. CDR1 is LGHDT, CDR2 YNNKEL, per germline (reference sequence). Trimming removed 1 base from V and 7 bases from J, with 15 bases in between. CDR3 residues: CASSQVHSETHTQYF. The CDR3 DNA follows: TGTGCCAGCAGCCAAGTTCATTCAGAAACACATACGCAGTATTTT.

The chain uses TRBV24-1 and TRBJ1-2; 7 bases are shared with TRBD1. The J segment lost 7 bases and the V segment lost 2 bases, leaving 18 bases of the junction unmatched. Germline V lookup: CDR1 KGHDR, CDR2 SFDVKD. This CDR3 spans 18 amino acids. CDR3 DNA sequence: TGTGCCACCAGTGATTCAGTTTTCGGGACAGCGTCGTACGTTGGCTACACCTTC. Encoded protein: CATSDSVFGTASYVGYTF.

This chain uses TRBV7-2 with TRBJ1-1, with 7 nucleotides matching TRBD1. The CDR3 consists of 14 residues. Germline CDR1 reads SGHTA; CDR2 reads FQGNSA. Trimming at V came to 4 bases and at J to 5 bases, leaving 7 bases not matched to a gene. The CDR3 protein is CASSSGQSWTEAFF. In DNA form, the CDR3 reads TGTGCCAGCAGCTCGGGACAGAGTTGGACTGAAGCTTTCTTT.

The rearrangement uses TRBV30 and TRBJ1-5; 9 bases agree with TRBD1. The CDR3 has 14 amino acids. J gave up 3 bases and V 4 bases, and 4 bases lay outside the gene matches. The germline CDR1 and CDR2 sequences are GTSNPN and SVGIG (reference sequence). The CDR3 loop is CAWTGQGINQPQHF. The CDR3 DNA reads as TGTGCCTGGACGGGACAGGGCATCAATCAGCCCCAGCATTTT.

J is TRBJ2-7 and V is TRBV18; TRBD2 matches at 7 bases. Germline V gives CDR1 KGHSH, CDR2 LQKENI. The CDR3 loop spans 16 amino acids. J gave up 3 bases and V 3 bases, and 11 bases lay outside the gene matches. CDR3 amino acids: CASSPDYGRRDYEQYF. DNA for the CDR3: TGTGCCAGCTCACCTGACTACGGGAGGCGAGACTACGAGCAGTACTTC.